This passage covers 20 T cell receptor beta chains from one sample sequenced in a study of blood T cell repertoires in COVID-19. Using immunoSEQ multiplex PCR, the repertoire was profiled, and TCRdb retains in-frame clones only, with some absent. Of 10,000 to 14,000 clones listed, 75% to 90% were seen once; the top ten hold approximately 11%. The sample was peripheral blood. Receptor source: a human donor in a cohort sampled during active COVID-19.

The chain is built from TRBV6-5 and TRBJ1-2, with 7 bases matching TRBD1. CDR3 length: 12 amino acids. V dropped 6 bases and J dropped 7; count of bases not matched to a gene: 5. Germline V gene data show CDR1 as MNHEY and CDR2 as SVGAGI. CDR3 region: CASSRQGFGYTF. CDR3 coding DNA: TGTGCCAGCAGCCGACAGGGATTTGGCTACACCTTC.

This rearrangement joins TRBV19 to TRBJ2-7; TRBD1 aligns across 8 bases. CDR3 length: 15 residues. The V segment lost 4 bases and the J segment 3 bases; nucleotides outside the gene matches: 8. Per the germline V gene, CDR1 is LNHDA and CDR2 is SQIVND (reference sequence). CDR3 in DNA: TGTGCCAGTAGTACCTACGGGACAGGCGTCTACGAGCAGTACTTC. Encoded protein: CASSTYGTGVYEQYF.

The chain carries TRBV2 and TRBJ1-3, with TRBD1 as a possible D gene (6 bases). This CDR3 is built from 15 residues. Trimming left V 3 bases short and J 0 bases short, with 9 bases between. Looked up from germline, CDR1 is SNHLY and CDR2 is FYNNEI. The CDR3 loop is CASSDGDISGNTIYF. CDR3 DNA sequence: TGTGCCAGCAGTGACGGGGACATCTCTGGAAACACCATATATTTT.

V and J are TRBV28 and TRBJ2-5; possibly TRBD1 for D (6 bases). The V and J ends lost 5 bases and 5 bases respectively, with 12 bases between them. CDR1 MDHEN and CDR2 SYDVKM come from the germline V gene. There are 13 residues in the CDR3. The CDR3 DNA follows: TGTGCCAGCAGTGAGGGACATAGCGAGACCCAGTACTTC. This codes for CASSEGHSETQYF. The full variable domain, rest sourced from reference TRBV28 and TRBJ2-5, is DVKVTQSSRYLVKRTGEKVFLECVQDMDHENMFWYRQDPGLGLRLIYFSYDVKMKEKGDIPEGYSVSREKKERFSLILESASTNQTSMYLCASSEGHSETQYFGPGTRLLVL.

This clone appeared once. The rearrangement joins TRBV7-2 to TRBJ1-2; TRBD1 agrees at 8 bases. With V trimmed by 4 bases and J by 5 bases, 9 bases remained unmatched. The CDR3 has 15 amino acids. CDR1 and CDR2 (germline): SGHTA, FQGNSA. The CDR3 sequence is CASSSGQGFYYGYTF. CDR3 nucleotide sequence: TGTGCCAGCAGCTCAGGACAGGGATTTTATTATGGCTACACCTTC.

The chain has TRBV7-2 and TRBJ2-1; D is undetermined. V was pared by 1 base and J by 8 bases, with 9 bases between. Germline V gene sequence: CDR1 SGHTA, CDR2 FQGNSA. This CDR3 spans 13 amino acids. In DNA, the CDR3 is TGTGCCAGCAGCTTAGGTACGGTCGATGAGCAGTTCTTC. Protein sequence: CASSLGTVDEQFF.

The chain combines TRBV7-2 with TRBJ1-1; tentatively, D is TRBD1 (6 bases). V was clipped by 4 bases and J by 1 base, with 13 bases between them. The CDR3 has 15 amino acids. Germline assignment: CDR1 SGHTA and CDR2 FQGNSA. CDR3 sequence (DNA): TGTGCCAGCAGCTACACAGGGTGGGGGAACACTGAAGCTTTCTTT. Translated: CASSYTGWGNTEAFF.

This clone has only one observation. The chain combines TRBV24-1 with TRBJ2-1; no definite D call. Trimming removed 6 bases from V and 6 bases from J, with 14 bases in between. CDR1 and CDR2 (germline): KGHDR, SFDVKD. The CDR3 spans 14 residues. This chain's CDR3 is CATSYSSLGNEQFF. The CDR3, as DNA: TGTGCCACCAGTTATAGCAGTTTGGGCAATGAGCAGTTCTTC.

This clone was seen only a few times. The rearrangement joins TRBV2 to TRBJ1-2; no firm D call. Germline V CDR1 and CDR2: SNHLY, FYNNEI. The CDR3 covers 14 residues. V was cut by 3 bases and J by 1 base, with 9 bases left in between. Here the CDR3 DNA reads TGTGCCAGCAGTGATAGTAACAGTAACTATGGCTACACCTTC. Translation: CASSDSNSNYGYTF.

A single count supports this clone. V and J are TRBV7-2 and TRBJ2-7, with 8 bases that match TRBD1. CDR3 length equals 17 residues. V shed 2 bases and J 7 bases; nucleotides not matched to a gene: 16. The germline V gene encodes CDR1 SGHTA and CDR2 FQGNSA. CDR3 bases: TGTGCCAGCAGCTTAAAGAGTTGGGCAGGGGGCGCGAGAGAGCAGTACTTC. Its translation is CASSLKSWAGGAREQYF.

This clone is labeled as large (0.1 to 1%). V and J are TRBV11-2 and TRBJ2-2, with D maybe TRBD1 (5 bases). This CDR3 comprises 12 residues. The germline V gene has CDR1 SGHAT and CDR2 FQNNGV. V shed 5 bases and J shed 7 bases, with 8 bases lying between them. The CDR3 nucleotides read TGTGCCAGCAGCCGAAGGGGCGGGGAGCTGTTTTTT. It codes for CASSRRGGELFF.

The chain couples TRBV30 to TRBJ2-1; D perhaps matches TRBD2 (6 bases). The V gene lost 4 bases and the J gene lost 3 bases, with 16 bases spanning the gap. Germline lookup yields CDR1 GTSNPN and CDR2 SVGIG (reference sequence). The CDR3 spans 15 residues. Written as DNA, the CDR3 is TGTGCCTGGATCGGAACCGGGGGTAACTACAATGAGCAGTTCTTC. Amino acid sequence: CAWIGTGGNYNEQFF. Filled out from reference TRBV30 and TRBJ2-1, the complete variable domain reads SQTIHQWPATLVQPVGSPLSLECTVEGTSNPNLYWYRQAAGRGLQLLFYSVGIGQISSEVPQNLSASRPQDRQFILSSKKLLLSDSGFYLCAWIGTGGNYNEQFFGPGTRLTVL.

This chain links TRBV27 with TRBJ1-6; D remains unclear. The CDR3 is 15 residues long. Germline CDR1 MNHEY, CDR2 SMNVEV (reference sequence). V gave up 0 bases and J gave up 9 bases, with 12 bases separating them. CDR3 DNA: TGTGCCAGCAGTTTATCGAGCTCAGGAGGTTCACCCCTCCACTTT. Protein product: CASSLSSSGGSPLHF.

The V call is TRBV5-4, the J call TRBJ2-3; 13 nucleotides agree with TRBD2. Looked up from germline, CDR1 is SGHNT and CDR2 is YYREEE (reference sequence). CDR3 length: 16 residues. V was pared by 9 bases and J by 2 bases, with 9 bases of the junction left unmatched. In DNA, the CDR3 is TGTGCCACCTCAGGACTAGCGGGGGCGTACACAGATACGCAGTATTTT. This sequence encodes CATSGLAGAYTDTQYF.

V usage is TRBV6-6 and J usage is TRBJ1-2; D might be TRBD1 (6 bases). The germline CDR1 and CDR2 sequences are MNHNY and SVGAGI (reference sequence). The CDR3 contains 16 residues. Trimming removed 11 bases from V and 4 bases from J, with 26 bases in between. The CDR3 is CAATMGDIPYGYGYTF. The CDR3 DNA is TGTGCCGCAACGATGGGGGACATACCCTACGGCTATGGCTACACCTTC.

V gene TRBV2 combines with J gene TRBJ1-1, with a tentative D call TRBD1 (6 bases). Trimming took off 7 bases at V and 2 bases at J, with 17 bases between the two ends. The CDR3 totals 15 residues. The germline V gene encodes CDR1 SNHLY and CDR2 FYNNEI. The CDR3 DNA reads as TGTGCCAGCATTCATAGGGGGACAACCAACACTGAAGCTTTCTTT. Translation: CASIHRGTTNTEAFF.

The rearrangement uses TRBV19 and TRBJ2-5; TRBD1 agrees at 10 bases. This CDR3 contains 17 residues. CDR1 and CDR2 from the germline V gene are LNHDA and SQIVND (reference sequence). J lost 5 bases, V lost 3 bases, and 12 bases had no gene match. The CDR3 is CASSIGPGQGSSETQYF. The CDR3 DNA reads as TGTGCCAGTAGTATTGGCCCGGGACAGGGGTCATCGGAGACCCAGTACTTC.

V gene TRBV10-3 combines with J gene TRBJ2-1; TRBD2 might be the D (6 bases). CDR3 length equals 12 residues. From germline, CDR1 is ENHRY and CDR2 SYGVKD. V was clipped by 6 bases and J by 4 bases, with 7 bases between them. The CDR3 loop reads CAIRGLYNEQFF. The CDR3 region has the DNA TGTGCCATCAGAGGACTATACAATGAGCAGTTCTTC.

Worth noting for this clone: A junction boundary mismatches the germline segment, possibly from a read error. This sequence joins TRBV7-6 and TRBJ2-5; 7 positions agree with TRBD1. This CDR3 comprises 15 residues. Germline V gene sequence: CDR1 SGHVS, CDR2 FNYEAQ. The CDR3 sequence is CASSSPQGMQATQYF. DNA for the CDR3: TGTGCCAGCAGCTCTCCACAGGGGATGCAAGCGACCCAGTACTTC. The full variable domain, completed using reference TRBV7-6 and TRBJ2-5, is GAGVSQSPRYKVTKRGQDVALRCDPISGHVSLYWYRQALGQGPEFLTYFNYEAQQDKSGLPNDRFSAERPEGSISTLTIQRTEQRDSAMYRCASSSPQGMQATQYFGPGTRLLVL.

V usage is TRBV5-1 and J usage is TRBJ1-1; 7 bases are a match to TRBD1. This CDR3 has 17 amino acids. The V gene end was trimmed by 0 bases and the J gene end by 10 bases; junction bases not matched to a gene: 18. Germline-derived CDR1 and CDR2 are SGHRS and YFSETQ. The CDR3 region has the DNA TGCGCCAGCAGCTTGGAGCCGACAGGGACCCCTGCATCAGGAGCTTTCTTT. Its protein product is CASSLEPTGTPASGAFF.